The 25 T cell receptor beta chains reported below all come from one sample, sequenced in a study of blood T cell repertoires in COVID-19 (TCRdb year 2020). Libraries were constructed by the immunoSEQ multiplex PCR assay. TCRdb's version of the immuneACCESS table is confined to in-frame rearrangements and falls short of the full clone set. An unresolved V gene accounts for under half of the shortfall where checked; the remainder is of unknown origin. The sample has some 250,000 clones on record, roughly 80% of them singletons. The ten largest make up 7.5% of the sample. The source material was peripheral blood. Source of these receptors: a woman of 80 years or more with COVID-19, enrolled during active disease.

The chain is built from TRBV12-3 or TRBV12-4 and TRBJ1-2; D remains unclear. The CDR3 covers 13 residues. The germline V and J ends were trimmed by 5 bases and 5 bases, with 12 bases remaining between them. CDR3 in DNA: TGTGCCAGCAGTCCGCGAGGAGGGTATGGCTACACCTTC. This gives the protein CASSPRGGYGYTF.

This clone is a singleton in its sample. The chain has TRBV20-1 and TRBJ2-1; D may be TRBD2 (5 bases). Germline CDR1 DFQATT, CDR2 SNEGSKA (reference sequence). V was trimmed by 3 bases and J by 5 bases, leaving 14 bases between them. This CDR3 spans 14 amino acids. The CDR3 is CSASLGESHNEQFF. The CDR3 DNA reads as TGCAGTGCTAGTCTGGGAGAGTCCCACAATGAGCAGTTCTTC.

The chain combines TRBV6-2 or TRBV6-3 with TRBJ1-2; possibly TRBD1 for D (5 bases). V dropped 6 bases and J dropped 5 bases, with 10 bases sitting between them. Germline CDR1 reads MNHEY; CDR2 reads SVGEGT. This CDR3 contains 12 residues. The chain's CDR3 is CASSQGLYGYTF. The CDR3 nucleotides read TGTGCCAGCAGCCAGGGACTTTATGGCTACACCTTC.

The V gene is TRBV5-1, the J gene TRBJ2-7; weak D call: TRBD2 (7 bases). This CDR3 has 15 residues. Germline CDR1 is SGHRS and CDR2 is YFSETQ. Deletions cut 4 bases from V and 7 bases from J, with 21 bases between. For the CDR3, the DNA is TGCGCCAGCAGCCCGGATGGGGGGGGCGAAAGGGAGCAGTACTTC. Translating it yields CASSPDGGGEREQYF. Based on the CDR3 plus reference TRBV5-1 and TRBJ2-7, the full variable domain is KAGVTQTPRYLIKTRGQQVTLSCSPISGHRSVSWYQQTPGQGLQFLFEYFSETQRNKGNFPGRFSGRQFSNSRSEMNVSTLELGDSALYLCASSPDGGGEREQYFGPGTRLTVT.

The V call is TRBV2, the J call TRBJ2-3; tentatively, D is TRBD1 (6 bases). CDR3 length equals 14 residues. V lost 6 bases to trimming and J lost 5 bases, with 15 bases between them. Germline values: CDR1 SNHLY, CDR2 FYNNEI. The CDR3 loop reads CASRMTGGVDTQYF. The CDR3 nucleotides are TGTGCCAGCAGAATGACAGGTGGGGTAGATACGCAGTATTTT.

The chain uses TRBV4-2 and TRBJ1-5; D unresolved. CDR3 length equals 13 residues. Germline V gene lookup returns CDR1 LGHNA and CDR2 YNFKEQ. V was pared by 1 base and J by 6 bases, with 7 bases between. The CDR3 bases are TGTGCCAGCAGCCAAGGAGAGGGTCAGCCCCAGCATTTT. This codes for CASSQGEGQPQHF.

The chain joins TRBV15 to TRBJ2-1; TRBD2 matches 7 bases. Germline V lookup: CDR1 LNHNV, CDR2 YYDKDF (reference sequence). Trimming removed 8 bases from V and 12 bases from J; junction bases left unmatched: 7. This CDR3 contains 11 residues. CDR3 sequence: CATGGGGLQFF. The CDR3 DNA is TGTGCCACCGGCGGGGGAGGTTTGCAGTTCTTC.

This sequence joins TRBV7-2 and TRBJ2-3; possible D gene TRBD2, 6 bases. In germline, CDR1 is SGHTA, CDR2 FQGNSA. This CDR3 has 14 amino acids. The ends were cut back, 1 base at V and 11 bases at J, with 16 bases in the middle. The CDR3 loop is CASSLERASYRQYF. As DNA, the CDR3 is TGTGCCAGCAGCTTAGAGCGGGCCTCCTATAGGCAGTATTTT.

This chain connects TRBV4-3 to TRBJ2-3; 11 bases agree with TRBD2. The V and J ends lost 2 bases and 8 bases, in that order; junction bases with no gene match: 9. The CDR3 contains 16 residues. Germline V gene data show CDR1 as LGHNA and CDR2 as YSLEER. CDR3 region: CASSQLAGGPLITQYF. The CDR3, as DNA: TGCGCCAGCAGCCAACTAGCGGGAGGCCCCCTAATTACGCAGTATTTT.

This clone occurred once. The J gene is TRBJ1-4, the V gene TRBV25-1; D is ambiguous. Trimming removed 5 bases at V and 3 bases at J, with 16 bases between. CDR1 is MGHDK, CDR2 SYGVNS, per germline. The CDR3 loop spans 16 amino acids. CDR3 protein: CASSRHLGVSNEKLFF. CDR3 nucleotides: TGTGCCAGCAGTCGTCACCTAGGAGTTTCTAATGAAAAACTGTTTTTT.

The CDR3 DNA reads TGTGCCAGCAGCCAAGGACTGGGACAGATCTACGAGCAGTACTTC. Translated, it gives CASSQGLGQIYEQYF. The chain couples TRBV14 to TRBJ2-7; 7 nucleotides line up with TRBD1. The CDR3 is made up of 15 amino acids. Unmatched junction bases numbered 6, after V lost 1 base and J lost 3 bases. Germline V CDR1 and CDR2: SGHDN, FVKESK.

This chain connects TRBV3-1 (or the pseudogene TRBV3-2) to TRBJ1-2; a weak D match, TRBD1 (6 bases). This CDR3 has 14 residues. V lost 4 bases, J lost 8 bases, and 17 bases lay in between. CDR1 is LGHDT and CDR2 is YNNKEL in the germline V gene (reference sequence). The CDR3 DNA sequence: TGTGCCAGCAGCCCCACCTCGAGGGGGAGAGGCTACACCTTC. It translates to CASSPTSRGRGYTF.

The CDR3 sequence is CASVENNEQFF. CDR3 sequence (DNA): TGTGCCAGCGTCGAGAACAATGAGCAGTTCTTC. The chain recombines TRBV28 with TRBJ2-1; no definite D call. This CDR3 has 11 residues. With 8 bases removed from V and 5 bases from J, the gap between germline ends came to 7 bases. CDR1 MDHEN and CDR2 SYDVKM come from the germline V gene.

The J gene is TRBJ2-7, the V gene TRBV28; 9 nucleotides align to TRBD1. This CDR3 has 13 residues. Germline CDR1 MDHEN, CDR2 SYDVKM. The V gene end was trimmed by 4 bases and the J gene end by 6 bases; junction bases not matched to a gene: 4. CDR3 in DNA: TGTGCCAGCAGTTGGGACAGGGATAGCGAGCAGTACTTC. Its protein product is CASSWDRDSEQYF.

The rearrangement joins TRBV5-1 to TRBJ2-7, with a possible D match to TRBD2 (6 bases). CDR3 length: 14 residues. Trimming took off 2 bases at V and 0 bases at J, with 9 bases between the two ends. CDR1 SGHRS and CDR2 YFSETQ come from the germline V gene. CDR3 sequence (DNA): TGCGCCAGCAGCTTCGGAGGGGCCTCCTACGAGCAGTACTTC. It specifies CASSFGGASYEQYF.

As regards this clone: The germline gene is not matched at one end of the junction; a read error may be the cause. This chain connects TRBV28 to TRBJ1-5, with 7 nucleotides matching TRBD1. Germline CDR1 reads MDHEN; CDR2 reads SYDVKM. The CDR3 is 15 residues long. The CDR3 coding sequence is TGTGCCAGCAGGCCGACAGGGATCGAAGGTCAGCCTCAGCATTTT. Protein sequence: CASRPTGIEGQPQHF.

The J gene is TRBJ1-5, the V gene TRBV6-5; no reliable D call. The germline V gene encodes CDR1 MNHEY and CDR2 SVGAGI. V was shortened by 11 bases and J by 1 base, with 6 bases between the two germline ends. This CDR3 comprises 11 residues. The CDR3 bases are TGTGCCTCCGGGAGCAATCAGCCCCAGCATTTT. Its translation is CASGSNQPQHF.

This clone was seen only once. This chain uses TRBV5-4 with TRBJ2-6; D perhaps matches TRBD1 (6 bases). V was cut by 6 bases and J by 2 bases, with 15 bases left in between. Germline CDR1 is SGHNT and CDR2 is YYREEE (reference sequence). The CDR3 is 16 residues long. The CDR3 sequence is CASKAGVGAGANVLTF. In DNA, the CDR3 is TGTGCCAGCAAGGCAGGGGTTGGTGCTGGGGCCAACGTCCTGACTTTC.

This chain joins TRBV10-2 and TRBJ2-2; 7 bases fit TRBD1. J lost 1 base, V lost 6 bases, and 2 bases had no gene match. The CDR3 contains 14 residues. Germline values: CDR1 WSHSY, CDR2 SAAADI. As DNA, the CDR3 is TGCGCCAGCAGCAGACAGGGGAACACCGGGGAGCTGTTTTTT. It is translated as CASSRQGNTGELFF.

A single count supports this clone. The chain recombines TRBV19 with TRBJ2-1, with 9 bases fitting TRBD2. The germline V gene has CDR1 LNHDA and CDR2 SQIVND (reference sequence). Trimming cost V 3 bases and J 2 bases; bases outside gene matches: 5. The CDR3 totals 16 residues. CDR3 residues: CASSIRSSGAYNEQFF. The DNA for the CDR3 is TGTGCCAGTAGTATCAGGTCTAGCGGGGCCTACAATGAGCAGTTCTTC.

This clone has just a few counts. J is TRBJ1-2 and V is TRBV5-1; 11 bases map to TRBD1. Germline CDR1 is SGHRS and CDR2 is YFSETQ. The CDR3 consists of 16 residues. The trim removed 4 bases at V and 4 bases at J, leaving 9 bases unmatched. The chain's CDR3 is CASSPWTGGAGYGYTF. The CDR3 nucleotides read TGCGCCAGCAGCCCTTGGACAGGGGGCGCGGGCTATGGCTACACCTTC.

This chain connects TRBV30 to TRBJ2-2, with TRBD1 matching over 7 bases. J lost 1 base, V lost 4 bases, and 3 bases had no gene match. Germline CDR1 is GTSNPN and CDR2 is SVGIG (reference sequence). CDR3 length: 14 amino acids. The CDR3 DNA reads TGTGCCTGGAACCGGGACAGGAACACCGGGGAGCTGTTTTTT. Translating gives CAWNRDRNTGELFF.

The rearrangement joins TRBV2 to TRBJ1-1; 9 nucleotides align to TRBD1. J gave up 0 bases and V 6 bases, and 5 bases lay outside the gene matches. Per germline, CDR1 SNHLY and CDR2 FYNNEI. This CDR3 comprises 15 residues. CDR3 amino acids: CASRLRDRVNTEAFF. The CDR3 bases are TGTGCCAGCAGGCTCCGGGACAGGGTGAACACTGAAGCTTTCTTT. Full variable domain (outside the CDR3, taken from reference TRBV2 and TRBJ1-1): EPEVTQTPSHQVTQMGQEVILRCVPISNHLYFYWYRQILGQKVEFLVSFYNNEISEKSEIFDDQFSVERPDGSNFTLKIRSTKLEDSAMYFCASRLRDRVNTEAFFGQGTRLTVV.

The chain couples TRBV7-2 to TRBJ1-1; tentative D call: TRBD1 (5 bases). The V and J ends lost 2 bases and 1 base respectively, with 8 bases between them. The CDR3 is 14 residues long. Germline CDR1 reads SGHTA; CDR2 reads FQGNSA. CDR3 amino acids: CASSLRGSNTEAFF. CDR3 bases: TGTGCCAGCAGCTTACGGGGGTCGAACACTGAAGCTTTCTTT.

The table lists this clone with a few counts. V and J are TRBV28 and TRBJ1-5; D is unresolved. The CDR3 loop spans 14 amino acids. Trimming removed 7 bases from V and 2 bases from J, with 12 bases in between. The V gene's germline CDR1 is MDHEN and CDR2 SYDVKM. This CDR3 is CASTLGSRNQPQHF. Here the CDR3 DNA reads TGTGCCAGCACCCTGGGCAGTCGCAATCAGCCCCAGCATTTT.